The 8 T cell receptor beta chains presented below share a single source sample, sequenced in a study of shared clonotypes between healthy human individuals (dated by TCRdb to the early 2020s). The library was made by the immunoSEQ multiplex PCR assay. In TCRdb, the immuneACCESS table is reduced to in-frame sequences with V and J assigned. These tables do not hold every clone; where another copy was compared, an unresolved V gene accounts for under half, and the others remain unexplained. Here the sample has roughly 200,000 clones; 65% to 80% occur a single time. Under 11% of the sample lies in the top ten. Sequences were obtained from memory CD4+ T cells sorted from blood. Interpreted using the paper, the cell subset or site label stands for: CD45RA-negative fraction. The receptors were sampled from a man aged 25 to 40 in good health.

The sample holds a few counts of this clone. CDR3 DNA sequence: TGTGCCAGCTCACAAACCGGGACTACGCTTAACGAGCAGTACTTC. It yields the protein CASSQTGTTLNEQYF. The chain recombines TRBV18 with TRBJ2-7; 7 positions match TRBD2. J was trimmed by 5 bases and V by 4 bases; bases with no gene match: 11. The germline CDR1 and CDR2 sequences are KGHSH and LQKENI. The CDR3 is 15 amino acids.

Here the CDR3 reads CASSERGAGTNEKLFF. CDR3 nucleotides: TGTGCCAGCAGTGAAAGAGGGGCAGGGACTAATGAAAAACTGTTTTTT. The chain has TRBV25-1 and TRBJ1-4, with a weak D call TRBD1 (5 bases). The germline V and J ends were trimmed by 2 bases and 2 bases, with 12 bases remaining between them. Per the germline V gene, CDR1 is MGHDK and CDR2 is SYGVNS. The CDR3 spans 16 residues.

The gene calls are TRBV11-3 and TRBJ2-3; 7 nucleotides agree with TRBD1. The length of the CDR3 is 12 residues. The ends lost 10 bases at V and 3 bases at J; junction bases unmatched: 4. Germline values: CDR1 SGHNT, CDR2 YENEEA. Written as DNA, the CDR3 is TGTGCCAACCGCAGGGGGACAGATACGCAGTATTTT. Protein sequence: CANRRGTDTQYF.

This clone was counted between two and nine times. This chain joins TRBV2 and TRBJ2-7, with D possibly being TRBD1 (5 bases). CDR1 is SNHLY, CDR2 FYNNEI, per germline. The CDR3 is 12 residues long. V was clipped by 4 bases and J by 7 bases, with 11 bases between them. In DNA form, the CDR3 reads TGTGCCAGCAGTGCGCGGCCAGGGGAGCAGTACTTC. Protein product: CASSARPGEQYF. The entire variable domain, with the rest obtained from reference TRBV2 and TRBJ2-7, is as follows: EPEVTQTPSHQVTQMGQEVILRCVPISNHLYFYWYRQILGQKVEFLVSFYNNEISEKSEIFDDQFSVERPDGSNFTLKIRSTKLEDSAMYFCASSARPGEQYFGPGTRLTVT.

This clone appeared many times. In DNA, the CDR3 is TGTGCCAGTACCTCCGGGACAGGGGCTAGTGAAGCTTTCTTT. It translates to CASTSGTGASEAFF. The chain employs TRBV2 and TRBJ1-1, with 10 bases aligning to TRBD1. The V gene end was trimmed by 9 bases and the J gene end by 7 bases; junction bases not matched to a gene: 11. CDR1 is SNHLY, CDR2 FYNNEI, per germline. CDR3 size: 14 residues.

The CDR3 DNA sequence: TGTGCCAGCTCACCGGGACAGGGTAACCCTTCTTCCTACGAGCAGTACTTC. It yields the protein CASSPGQGNPSSYEQYF. This sequence joins TRBV18 and TRBJ2-7; 9 nucleotides align to TRBD1. CDR1 and CDR2 (germline): KGHSH, LQKENI. CDR3 length: 17 residues. J gave up 1 base and V 3 bases, and 10 bases lay outside the gene matches. The whole variable domain, filled in from reference TRBV18 and TRBJ2-7, reads NAGVMQNPRHLVRRRGQEARLRCSPMKGHSHVYWYRQLPEEGLKFMVYLQKENIIDESGMPKERFSAEFPKEGPSILRIQQVVRGDSAAYFCASSPGQGNPSSYEQYFGPGTRLTVT.

The rearrangement links TRBV4-3 to TRBJ2-7; D gene uncertain. This CDR3 region has 13 residues. Germline V gene sequence: CDR1 LGHNA, CDR2 YSLEER. Between the trimmed V and J ends, which lost 4 bases and 3 bases, there was a span of 10 bases. CDR3 DNA: TGCGCCAGCAGCCCGTCGTGGGGCTACGAGCAGTACTTC. This gives the protein CASSPSWGYEQYF.

V usage is TRBV4-3 and J usage is TRBJ2-1; tentatively, D is TRBD1 (7 bases). The CDR3 has 16 amino acids. The V gene's germline CDR1 is LGHNA and CDR2 YSLEER. Trimming pared 1 base from V and 5 bases from J, leaving 15 bases between. The CDR3 sequence is CASSQVLGQRDNEQFF. CDR3 nucleotides: TGCGCCAGCAGCCAAGTACTGGGACAGCGGGACAATGAGCAGTTCTTC.